Listed here are 9 T cell receptor beta chains from one sample, sequenced in a study of control samples from healthy donors and cancer patients. Profiling relied on immunoSEQ multiplex PCR, and the TCRdb table lists in-frame clones only, not all of them. The table lists around 180,000 clones, around 94% of them singletons. Source material: blood. The receptor source for this set is a woman aged 18-29 years in good health.

The V and J genes are TRBV4-1 and TRBJ1-2; the D gene is possibly TRBD1 (5 bases). The CDR3 is 16 residues long. CDR1 is MGHRA, CDR2 YSYEKL, per germline. The V end was cut by 4 bases, the J end by 6 bases, with 21 bases between. The CDR3 reads CASSLTGGERINGYTF. CDR3 bases: TGCGCCAGCAGCCTAACCGGGGGGGAGAGGATTAATGGCTACACCTTC.

This rearrangement joins TRBV4-3 to TRBJ2-1, with TRBD2 as a possible D gene (5 bases). This CDR3 comprises 15 residues. The V end lost 0 bases, the J end lost 1 base, and 7 bases lay between the germline ends. Per germline, CDR1 LGHNA and CDR2 YSLEER. The CDR3 coding sequence is TGCGCCAGCAGCCAAGATGGCGGGTCCTACAATGAGCAGTTCTTC. This sequence encodes CASSQDGGSYNEQFF.

This chain links TRBV28 with TRBJ2-1; no firm D call. Between the trimmed V and J ends, which lost 7 bases and 6 bases, there was a span of 13 bases. This CDR3 comprises 13 residues. Germline CDR1 is MDHEN and CDR2 is SYDVKM. The CDR3 is CASTHPHSNEQFF. CDR3 sequence (DNA): TGTGCCAGCACCCACCCACACAGCAATGAGCAGTTCTTC.

This rearrangement joins TRBV2 to TRBJ1-4; 8 bases fit TRBD1. CDR1 is SNHLY, CDR2 FYNNEI, per germline. The CDR3 sequence is 15 residues long. V lost 6 bases and J lost 10; bases outside the gene matches: 13. The CDR3 nucleotides read TGTGCCAGCAGAGTTCAGACAGGGGAGTATAGAAAACTGTTTTTT. Translation: CASRVQTGEYRKLFF.

This chain links TRBV4-2 with TRBJ2-7; D is unresolved. The CDR3 runs to 15 residues. Germline values: CDR1 LGHNA, CDR2 YNFKEQ. The V and J ends lost 1 base and 1 base respectively, with 11 bases between them. CDR3 coding DNA: TGTGCCAGCAGCCAAGTTTTCGTCCCGTCCTACGAGCAGTACTTC. It yields the protein CASSQVFVPSYEQYF.

The chain employs TRBV24-1 and TRBJ2-3; D unresolved. The CDR3 length is 14 residues. Germline V gene lookup returns CDR1 KGHDR and CDR2 SFDVKD. Trimming left V 5 bases short and J 1 base short, with 9 bases between. CDR3 protein: CATSAFTGTDTQYF. Here the CDR3 DNA reads TGTGCCACCAGTGCCTTCACCGGCACAGATACGCAGTATTTT.

The chain uses TRBV6-6 and TRBJ1-3; D gene unclear. The ends were cut back, 6 bases at V and 0 bases at J, with 12 bases in the middle. Per the germline V gene, CDR1 is MNHNY and CDR2 is SVGAGI (reference sequence). The CDR3 has 15 amino acids. Written as DNA, the CDR3 is TGTGCCAGCAGCCGAGACGGGGTCTCTGGAAACACCATATATTTT. Translating it yields CASSRDGVSGNTIYF.

The gene calls are TRBV11-2 and TRBJ1-1; tentatively, D is TRBD1 (6 bases). CDR3 length: 15 residues. The germline V gene encodes CDR1 SGHAT and CDR2 FQNNGV. V was trimmed by 3 bases and J by 1 base, leaving 12 bases between them. The CDR3 nucleotides read TGTGCCAGCAGCTTCGTCCTCAGGGGGAACACTGAAGCTTTCTTT. Its protein product is CASSFVLRGNTEAFF.

V gene TRBV9 combines with J gene TRBJ1-1; tentatively, D is TRBD1 (6 bases). The CDR3 is 16 residues long. V was shortened by 0 bases and J by 1 base, with 13 bases between the two germline ends. In germline, CDR1 is SGDLS, CDR2 YYNGEE. CDR3 protein: CASSVVGGGSNTEAFF. The CDR3 DNA reads as TGTGCCAGCAGCGTAGTAGGGGGAGGGTCGAACACTGAAGCTTTCTTT.